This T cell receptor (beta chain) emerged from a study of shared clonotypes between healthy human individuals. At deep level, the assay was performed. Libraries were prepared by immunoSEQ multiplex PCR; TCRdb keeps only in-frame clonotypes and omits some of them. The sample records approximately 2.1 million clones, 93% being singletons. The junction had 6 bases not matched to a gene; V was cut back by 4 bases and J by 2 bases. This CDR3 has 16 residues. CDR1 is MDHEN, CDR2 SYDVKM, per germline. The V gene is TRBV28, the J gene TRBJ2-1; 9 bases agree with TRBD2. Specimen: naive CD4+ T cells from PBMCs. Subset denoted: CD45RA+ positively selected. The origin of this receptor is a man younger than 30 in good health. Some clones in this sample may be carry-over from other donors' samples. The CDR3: CASSSLVAGAYNEQFF. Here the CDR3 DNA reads TGTGCCAGCAGTTCGCTCGTAGCGGGGGCCTACAATGAGCAGTTCTTC.